The rows below give T cell receptor beta chains drawn from one sample of a study of neoadjuvant anti-PD-1 for oral cavity cancer. The data were produced by immunoSEQ multiplex PCR, yet TCRdb's version contains in-frame clones alone and is incomplete. Among roughly 15,000 clones listed, around 82% were seen once. The sequences come from PBMCs, collected after nivolumab (anti-PD-1) treatment. The origin of the receptors is a person between 40 and 79 years old with oral cavity squamous cell carcinoma. Both conserved end residues are part of each CDR3. A D gene is named only where the DNA matches it firmly. Part of the rows lack a size; the others show once, few, many or a class for expanded clones.

V: TRBV19
length: 17
D: .
size: .
J: TRBJ1-4
CDR3: CASSTGVGLILNEKLFF
DNA: TGTGCCAGTAGTACGGGCGTCGGCCTCATCCTTAATGAAAAACTGTTTTTT

V: TRBV10-1
length: 17
D: TRBD1
size: .
J: TRBJ1-1
CDR3: CASSESTAGTGLTEAFF
DNA: TGCGCCAGCAGTGAGTCCACAGCCGGGACAGGGCTTACTGAAGCTTTCTTT

V: TRBV5-1
length: 13
D: .
size: .
J: TRBJ2-3
CDR3: CASRQEVPDTQYF
DNA: TGCGCCAGCAGGCAGGAGGTCCCAGATACGCAGTATTTT

V: TRBV19
length: 16
D: .
size: .
J: TRBJ2-1
CDR3: CASSMKPGGSYNEQFF
DNA: TGTGCCAGTAGTATGAAGCCCGGAGGCTCCTACAATGAGCAGTTCTTC

V: TRBV19
length: 15
D: TRBD1
size: .
J: TRBJ1-1
CDR3: CASGIEGQGNTEAFF
DNA: TGTGCCAGTGGGATCGAGGGACAGGGGAACACTGAAGCTTTCTTT

V: TRBV2
length: 15
D: TRBD1
size: .
J: TRBJ1-1
CDR3: CASSVGQGVNTEAFF
DNA: TGTGCCAGCAGTGTAGGGCAGGGGGTGAACACTGAAGCTTTCTTT

V: TRBV29-1
length: 13
D: .
size: few
J: TRBJ1-2
CDR3: CSVVSSADYGYTF
DNA: TGCAGCGTTGTATCGTCGGCAGACTATGGCTACACCTTC

V: TRBV9
length: 16
D: .
size: .
J: TRBJ2-1
CDR3: CASSVGSVVSYNEQFF
DNA: TGTGCCAGCAGCGTAGGTTCAGTGGTCTCCTACAATGAGCAGTTCTTC

V: TRBV5-4
length: 14
D: TRBD1
size: few
J: TRBJ2-7
CDR3: CASSWRTGTGEQYF
DNA: TGTGCCAGCAGCTGGCGGACAGGGACAGGCGAGCAGTACTTC

V: TRBV11-2
length: 18
D: TRBD2
size: .
J: TRBJ2-1
CDR3: CASSLGLSSGRVGNEQFF
DNA: TGTGCCAGCAGCTTGGGGTTGTCTAGCGGGAGGGTGGGCAATGAGCAGTTCTTC

V: TRBV7-6
length: 17
D: .
size: .
J: TRBJ2-7
CDR3: CASSLAPTRGRAGEQYF
DNA: TGTGCCAGCAGCTTAGCCCCCACGAGAGGCAGGGCGGGGGAGCAGTACTTC

V: TRBV27
length: 13
D: .
size: few
J: TRBJ1-2
CDR3: CASRATVGYGYTF
DNA: TGTGCCAGCAGGGCTACGGTGGGCTATGGCTACACCTTC

V: TRBV27
length: 17
D: TRBD1
size: .
J: TRBJ2-2
CDR3: CASSPYTGTVKTGELFF
DNA: TGTGCCAGCAGTCCCTACACAGGGACAGTAAAAACCGGGGAGCTGTTTTTT

V: TRBV28
length: 14
D: TRBD2
size: .
J: TRBJ2-4
CDR3: CASSRTSGRNIQYF
DNA: TGTGCCAGCAGCCGGACTAGCGGGAGGAACATTCAGTACTTC

V: TRBV7-2
length: 15
D: TRBD1
size: .
J: TRBJ1-2
CDR3: CASSLWTGNEDGYTF
DNA: TGTGCCAGCAGCCTCTGGACAGGGAATGAGGATGGCTACACCTTC

V: TRBV5-1
length: 17
D: TRBD2
size: once
J: TRBJ2-3
CDR3: CASSRTSGGLGTDTQYF
DNA: TGCGCCAGCAGCAGGACTAGCGGGGGTTTGGGCACAGATACGCAGTATTTT

V: TRBV6-5
length: 15
D: TRBD1
size: .
J: TRBJ1-1
CDR3: CASSYTTGEDTEAFF
DNA: TGTGCCAGCAGTTACACAACAGGGGAGGACACTGAAGCTTTCTTT

V: TRBV6-5
length: 15
D: .
size: .
J: TRBJ1-1
CDR3: CASSYLGTENTEAFF
DNA: TGTGCCAGCAGTTACTTAGGGACTGAGAACACTGAAGCTTTCTTT

V: TRBV14
length: 14
D: .
size: once
J: TRBJ1-2
CDR3: CASSTGPIRYGYTF
DNA: TGTGCCAGCAGTACAGGTCCGATCCGCTATGGCTACACCTTC

V: TRBV10-1
length: 13
D: .
size: .
J: TRBJ2-3
CDR3: CASSEAGKDTQYF
DNA: TGCGCCAGCAGTGAGGCAGGAAAAGATACGCAGTATTTT

V: TRBV5-4
length: 11
D: .
size: .
J: TRBJ2-7
CDR3: CASSLTGEQYF
DNA: TGTGCCAGCAGCTTAACAGGGGAGCAGTACTTC

V: TRBV7-2
length: 14
D: .
size: .
J: TRBJ1-1
CDR3: CASSSMQQGTEAFF
DNA: TGTGCCAGCAGCTCAATGCAACAGGGTACTGAAGCTTTCTTT

V: TRBV27
length: 17
D: .
size: .
J: TRBJ2-7
CDR3: CASSSTRQVQNVYEQYF
DNA: TGTGCCAGCAGTTCAACCCGACAGGTCCAAAACGTCTACGAGCAGTACTTC

V: TRBV30
length: 13
D: .
size: .
J: TRBJ1-5
CDR3: CAWLTISNQPQHF
DNA: TGTGCCTGGCTGACCATTAGCAATCAGCCCCAGCATTTT

V: TRBV10-3
length: 13
D: .
size: .
J: TRBJ1-2
CDR3: CAISESSGAGYTF
DNA: TGTGCCATCAGTGAGTCTTCGGGGGCTGGCTACACCTTC

V: TRBV5-1
length: 16
D: .
size: .
J: TRBJ2-5
CDR3: CASSLGEGREGETQYF
DNA: TGCGCCAGCAGCTTGGGGGAAGGGCGGGAAGGAGAGACCCAGTACTTC

V: TRBV7-2
length: 17
D: .
size: .
J: TRBJ1-6
CDR3: CASSHDRLRSYNSPLHF
DNA: TGTGCCAGCAGCCATGACAGACTTCGTTCCTATAATTCACCCCTCCACTTT

V: TRBV7-3
length: 17
D: TRBD2
size: .
J: TRBJ2-3
CDR3: CASSLTGLAGGTDTQYF
DNA: TGTGCCAGCAGCTTAACGGGACTAGCGGGGGGCACAGATACGCAGTATTTT

V: TRBV2
length: 16
D: .
size: .
J: TRBJ2-1
CDR3: CASSEAGSRALNEQFF
DNA: TGTGCCAGCAGTGAAGCGGGCAGTCGGGCGCTCAATGAGCAGTTCTTC

V: TRBV28
length: 16
D: TRBD1
size: .
J: TRBJ1-5
CDR3: CASSSAGTGYSQPQHF
DNA: TGTGCCAGCAGTTCCGCCGGGACAGGGTACTCTCAGCCCCAGCATTTT

V: TRBV28
length: 16
D: .
size: .
J: TRBJ1-1
CDR3: CASSTRLWGLNTEAFF
DNA: TGTGCCAGCAGCACCCGTTTATGGGGGCTGAACACTGAAGCTTTCTTT

V: TRBV5-1
length: 14
D: .
size: .
J: TRBJ2-7
CDR3: CASSTHQGRGEQYF
DNA: TGCGCCAGCAGCACTCATCAGGGAAGGGGCGAGCAGTACTTC

V: TRBV20-1
length: 11
D: TRBD1
size: .
J: TRBJ1-1
CDR3: CSEDRGTEAFF
DNA: TGCAGTGAGGACAGGGGGACTGAAGCTTTCTTT

V: TRBV11-3
length: 15
D: TRBD1
size: .
J: TRBJ2-5
CDR3: CASSLGQTGQETQYF
DNA: TGTGCCAGCAGCTTAGGTCAGACAGGGCAAGAGACCCAGTACTTC

V: TRBV4-1
length: 16
D: .
size: .
J: TRBJ1-2
CDR3: CASSQGNSGIFYGYTF
DNA: TGCGCCAGCAGCCAAGGTAACAGCGGAATTTTCTATGGCTACACCTTC

V: TRBV6-1
length: 13
D: .
size: .
J: TRBJ1-2
CDR3: CASSESGAHGYTF
DNA: TGTGCCAGCAGTGAAAGCGGGGCCCATGGCTACACCTTC

V: TRBV28
length: 13
D: .
size: .
J: TRBJ1-5
CDR3: CASSWNENQPQHF
DNA: TGTGCCAGCAGTTGGAATGAAAATCAGCCCCAGCATTTT

V: TRBV28
length: 15
D: TRBD1
size: .
J: TRBJ1-2
CDR3: CASSPNGQGWDGYTF
DNA: TGTGCCAGCAGTCCCAATGGACAGGGTTGGGATGGCTACACCTTC

V: TRBV28
length: 12
D: TRBD1
size: few
J: TRBJ2-6
CDR3: CASRGTGGRLTF
DNA: TGTGCCAGCAGGGGGACAGGGGGCCGCCTGACTTTC

V: TRBV7-9
length: 15
D: .
size: .
J: TRBJ1-4
CDR3: CASILLQLCHEKLFF
DNA: TGTGCCAGCATCCTCTTGCAGCTTTGCCATGAAAAACTGTTTTTT

V: TRBV7-9
length: 16
D: .
size: once
J: TRBJ2-1
CDR3: CASSLRAVSSYNEQFF
DNA: TGTGCCAGCAGCTTACGGGCGGTAAGCTCCTACAATGAGCAGTTCTTC

V: TRBV5-6
length: 13
D: .
size: .
J: TRBJ1-5
CDR3: CASSFSPGRPQHF
DNA: TGTGCCAGCAGCTTTTCCCCAGGGCGGCCCCAGCATTTT

V: TRBV7-9
length: 16
D: .
size: .
J: TRBJ1-3
CDR3: CASSLPAQASGNTIYF
DNA: TGTGCCAGCAGCCTCCCGGCCCAGGCCTCTGGAAACACCATATATTTT

V: TRBV4-1
length: 15
D: .
size: .
J: TRBJ2-1
CDR3: CASSQGLGRDNEQFF
DNA: TGCGCCAGCAGCCAAGGACTAGGAAGGGACAATGAGCAGTTCTTC

V: TRBV11-2
length: 13
D: .
size: few
J: TRBJ1-1
CDR3: CASSLAAYIETFF
DNA: TGTGCCAGCAGCTTAGCGGCCTACATAGAGACTTTCTTT

V: TRBV19
length: 12
D: .
size: .
J: TRBJ1-4
CDR3: CASSETNEKLFF
DNA: TGTGCCAGTAGTGAAACTAATGAAAAACTGTTTTTT

V: TRBV5-1
length: 16
D: .
size: few
J: TRBJ1-6
CDR3: CASSLAESFLNSPLHF
DNA: TGCGCCAGCAGCTTGGCCGAATCATTTTTGAATTCACCCCTCCACTTT

V: TRBV6-5
length: 15
D: TRBD2
size: once
J: TRBJ2-3
CDR3: CASGGLAGVSDTQYF
DNA: TGTGCCAGCGGGGGGCTAGCGGGAGTTTCAGATACGCAGTATTTT

V: TRBV25-1
length: 15
D: .
size: .
J: TRBJ2-7
CDR3: CASSQGTFGAYEQYF
DNA: TGTGCCAGCAGTCAAGGGACATTCGGGGCCTACGAGCAGTACTTC

V: TRBV19
length: 15
D: .
size: few
J: TRBJ1-1
CDR3: CASALAATRGTEAFF
DNA: TGTGCCAGCGCTCTAGCGGCCACGAGAGGCACTGAAGCTTTCTTT

V: TRBV7-6
length: 14
D: .
size: .
J: TRBJ1-4
CDR3: CASSFGTWDEKLFF
DNA: TGTGCCAGCAGCTTCGGGACATGGGATGAAAAACTGTTTTTT

V: TRBV6-5
length: 15
D: TRBD2
size: .
J: TRBJ2-7
CDR3: CASSASLRGTYEQYF
DNA: TGTGCCAGCAGTGCGTCTTTGCGGGGGACCTACGAGCAGTACTTC

V: TRBV6-6
length: 12
D: .
size: .
J: TRBJ2-7
CDR3: CASRKDTYEQYF
DNA: TGTGCCAGCAGAAAAGATACCTACGAGCAGTACTTC

V: TRBV19
length: 13
D: TRBD1
size: once
J: TRBJ1-2
CDR3: CASSIWTGVGYTF
DNA: TGTGCCAGTAGTATATGGACAGGGGTCGGCTACACCTTC